Following are 32 T cell receptor beta chains from one sample sequenced in a study of blood T cell repertoires in COVID-19. Here immunoSEQ multiplex PCR was the method, and the copy in TCRdb shows in-frame clones only, minus some. The table shows about 150,000 clones, with 75% to 90% occurring only once. The sequenced material came from peripheral blood. These receptors all come from an older woman with active COVID-19.

This sequence joins TRBV20-1 and TRBJ2-7; possible D gene TRBD1, 5 bases. Germline V CDR1 and CDR2: DFQATT, SNEGSKA (reference sequence). The length of the CDR3 is 11 residues. V lost 6 bases, J lost 6 bases, and 12 bases lay in between. The DNA for the CDR3 is TGCAGTGCGACCTCAGGGCGCGAGCAGTACTTC. Residues: CSATSGREQYF.

V and J are TRBV4-3 and TRBJ1-1, with D uncertain. CDR3 size: 14 residues. V lost 2 bases, J lost 5 bases, and 12 bases lay in between. From germline, CDR1 is LGHNA and CDR2 YSLEER. The CDR3 spells CASSQPGRETEAFF. CDR3 nucleotide sequence: TGCGCCAGCAGCCAACCCGGGAGAGAAACTGAAGCTTTCTTT.

The V and J genes are TRBV6-5 and TRBJ1-4; 10 positions match TRBD1. V lost 2 bases to trimming and J lost 8 bases; unmatched junction nucleotides: 5. The CDR3 covers 15 residues. Germline lookup yields CDR1 MNHEY and CDR2 SVGAGI. The CDR3 DNA follows: TGTGCCAGCAGTTACGGGACAGGGGTACGGGAAAAACTGTTTTTT. This sequence encodes CASSYGTGVREKLFF.

This clone was seen once. The J gene is TRBJ2-5, the V gene TRBV2; D might be TRBD2 (6 bases). The CDR3 contains 12 residues. In germline, CDR1 is SNHLY, CDR2 FYNNEI. V gave up 8 bases and J gave up 0 bases, with 7 bases separating them. The CDR3 sequence: CASRGNQETQYF. The CDR3 region has the DNA TGTGCCAGCCGGGGGAACCAAGAGACCCAGTACTTC.

The genes are TRBV29-1 and TRBJ2-1, with a possible D match to TRBD2 (5 bases). The CDR3 runs to 13 residues. The V gene lost 1 base and the J gene lost 4 bases, with 8 bases spanning the gap. In germline, CDR1 is SQVTM, CDR2 ANQGSEA. In nucleotides, the CDR3 is TGCAGCGTTGAAGGGACTTCATACAATGAGCAGTTCTTC. It specifies CSVEGTSYNEQFF.

The chain couples TRBV10-3 to TRBJ1-2; D unresolved. The CDR3 covers 14 residues. V gave up 0 bases and J gave up 5 bases, with 10 bases separating them. The germline gives CDR1 ENHRY, CDR2 SYGVKD. This CDR3 is CAISESIDIYGYTF. In nucleotides, the CDR3 is TGTGCCATCAGTGAGTCGATTGACATTTATGGCTACACCTTC.

For the CDR3, the DNA is TGTGCCAGCAGTTACTCAGTGTCGGGCAGGGCGAACACTGAAGCTTTCTTT. Translation gives CASSYSVSGRANTEAFF. This rearrangement joins TRBV6-2 or TRBV6-3 to TRBJ1-1; possibly TRBD1 for D (5 bases). The CDR3 totals 17 residues. V was trimmed by 0 bases and J by 1 base, leaving 15 bases between them. The germline V gene encodes CDR1 MNHEY and CDR2 SVGEGT.

V gene TRBV6-6 combines with J gene TRBJ1-4; the D gene is possibly TRBD1 (6 bases). Germline CDR1 reads MNHNY; CDR2 reads SVGAGI (reference sequence). The CDR3 length is 14 residues. Trimming left V 6 bases short and J 7 bases short, with 15 bases between. CDR3 amino acids: CASRRVQGSEKLFF. The CDR3 DNA reads TGTGCCAGCAGAAGGGTACAGGGTAGTGAAAAACTGTTTTTT.

The V call is TRBV7-2, the J call TRBJ2-1, with D hard to call. V was cut by 5 bases and J by 6 bases, with 17 bases left in between. Germline V gives CDR1 SGHTA, CDR2 FQGNSA. The CDR3 spans 15 residues. The CDR3 DNA reads TGTGCCAGCAGCCTTCATCCGCGCCGCCCCAATGAGCAGTTCTTC. Protein product: CASSLHPRRPNEQFF.

As to this clone: Compared with germline, one end of the junction differs, possibly owing to a read error. V is TRBV12-3 or TRBV12-4 and J is TRBJ2-2; no firm D call. The CDR3 is 11 residues long. For the CDR3, the DNA is TGTGCCAGCGCCCACACGGGGGAGCTGTTTTTT. It is translated as CASAHTGELFF.

The J gene is TRBJ2-3, the V gene TRBV25-1; TRBD2 agrees at 12 bases. V lost 6 bases, J lost 2 bases, and 6 bases stayed unmatched. This CDR3 has 16 residues. Germline values: CDR1 MGHDK, CDR2 SYGVNS. The CDR3 is CASSWTSGNPTDTQYF. The DNA of the CDR3 is TGTGCCAGCAGCTGGACTAGCGGGAACCCCACAGATACGCAGTATTTT.

V gene TRBV14 combines with J gene TRBJ2-1; D not certain. The CDR3 loop spans 16 amino acids. Germline V CDR1 and CDR2: SGHDN, FVKESK. Trimming took off 0 bases at V and 9 bases at J, with 18 bases between the two ends. The chain's CDR3 is CASSQDPLTSGTEQFF. The CDR3 DNA follows: TGTGCCAGCAGCCAAGATCCACTAACCAGTGGCACTGAGCAGTTCTTC.

This chain connects TRBV19 to TRBJ2-1; 8 bases are a match to TRBD1. V was clipped by 6 bases and J by 10 bases; unmatched bases: 11. In germline, CDR1 is LNHDA, CDR2 SQIVND (reference sequence). The CDR3 consists of 14 residues. DNA of the CDR3: TGTGCCAGTAGGGAGACAGGGGTAACAGGGGAGCAGTTCTTC. Residues: CASRETGVTGEQFF.

The V and J genes are TRBV6-2 or TRBV6-3 and TRBJ2-1, with 7 nucleotides matching TRBD2. The CDR3 sequence is 11 residues long. Losses at the gene ends were 2 bases for V and 12 bases for J; bases not matched to a gene: 1. CDR1 is MNHEY and CDR2 is SVGEGT in the germline V gene. The CDR3 nucleotides are TGTGCCAGCAGTTACGGCGGGAGGCAGTTCTTC. It encodes CASSYGGRQFF.

This chain links TRBV5-6 with TRBJ1-5; no firm D call. Germline CDR1 and CDR2: SGHDT and YYEEEE. The CDR3 length is 14 residues. Trimming took off 4 bases at V and 2 bases at J, with 10 bases between the two ends. The CDR3 DNA sequence: TGTGCCAGCAGCCGTCGGGGAGGCAATCAGCCCCAGCATTTT. It specifies CASSRRGGNQPQHF.

V is TRBV13 and J is TRBJ2-1, with TRBD1 matching 11 bases. Germline V gene data show CDR1 as PRHDT and CDR2 as FYEKMQ (reference sequence). Trimming at V came to 5 bases and at J to 5 bases, leaving 5 bases not matched to a gene. The CDR3 is 15 amino acids. The CDR3 DNA sequence: TGTGCCAGCAGCCCGGACAGGGGGCCCCACAATGAGCAGTTCTTC. It specifies CASSPDRGPHNEQFF.

The CDR3 spells CASSPGQGENQPQHF. CDR3 nucleotides: TGTGCCAGCAGCCCGGGACAGGGGGAGAATCAGCCCCAGCATTTT. The chain has TRBV4-2 and TRBJ1-5, with 11 bases matching TRBD1. Germline assignment: CDR1 LGHNA and CDR2 YNFKEQ. The CDR3 extends over 15 amino acids. With 4 bases clipped from V and 4 bases from J, the junction kept 3 bases outside the gene matches.

The rearrangement uses TRBV10-3 and TRBJ2-1; no firm D call. The germline CDR1 and CDR2 sequences are ENHRY and SYGVKD. This CDR3 contains 14 residues. Deletions cut 2 bases from V and 6 bases from J, with 11 bases between. The CDR3 nucleotides are TGTGCCATCAGTGAGATGACTGTTATCAATGAGCAGTTCTTC. Encoded protein: CAISEMTVINEQFF.

The rearrangement uses TRBV9 and TRBJ1-2; 10 nucleotides line up with TRBD1. The trim removed 0 bases at V and 6 bases at J, leaving 2 bases unmatched. This CDR3 comprises 14 residues. Germline V gene lookup returns CDR1 SGDLS and CDR2 YYNGEE. Here the CDR3 DNA reads TGTGCCAGCAGCGTAGCGGGACAGGGGAATGGCTACACCTTC. Its translation: CASSVAGQGNGYTF.

The chain is built from TRBV18 and TRBJ2-7; perhaps TRBD1 as D (5 bases). The V end lost 5 bases, the J end lost 6 bases, and 14 bases lay between the germline ends. The germline V gene has CDR1 KGHSH and CDR2 LQKENI. The CDR3 loop spans 13 amino acids. This chain's CDR3 is CASSVDSFGEQYF. DNA of the CDR3: TGTGCCAGCTCAGTAGACAGTTTCGGCGAGCAGTACTTC.

This chain links TRBV5-4 with TRBJ2-5, with 8 bases identical to TRBD2. V lost 7 bases to trimming and J lost 4 bases; unmatched junction nucleotides: 9. The CDR3 covers 14 residues. Germline V gives CDR1 SGHNT, CDR2 YYREEE (reference sequence). For the CDR3, the DNA is TGTGCCAGCGTATTAGGCGGGAGGCCAGAGACCCAGTACTTC. It encodes CASVLGGRPETQYF.

About this clone: The identical CDR3 is also encoded by other nucleotide sequences in the sample. The gene calls are TRBV7-9 and TRBJ1-4; 7 nucleotides line up with TRBD1. The length of the CDR3 is 14 residues. The germline gives CDR1 SEHNR, CDR2 FQNEAQ (reference sequence). The V segment lost 3 bases and the J segment 4 bases; nucleotides outside the gene matches: 2. CDR3 coding DNA: TGTGCCAGCAGCTTGGGACAGATTAATGAAAAACTGTTTTTT. Its protein is CASSLGQINEKLFF. The full variable domain, with the rest looked up from reference TRBV7-9 and TRBJ1-4, is DTGVSQNPRHKITKRGQNVTFRCDPISEHNRLYWYRQTLGQGPEFLTYFQNEAQLEKSRLLSDRFSAERPKGSFSTLEIQRTEQGDSAMYLCASSLGQINEKLFFGSGTQLSVL.

V is TRBV7-2 and J is TRBJ2-3; D is possibly TRBD1 (5 bases). This CDR3 is 15 amino acids long. With 0 bases removed from V and 4 bases from J, the gap between germline ends came to 11 bases. Germline CDR1 reads SGHTA; CDR2 reads FQGNSA. CDR3 DNA sequence: TGTGCCAGCAGCTTAGCCCAGGGAAGGTCAGATACGCAGTATTTT. Protein: CASSLAQGRSDTQYF.

CDR3 in amino acids: CSVHDFNEQYF. CDR3 bases: TGCAGCGTTCATGACTTCAACGAGCAGTACTTC. The chain joins TRBV29-1 to TRBJ2-7; D gene uncertain. The CDR3 length is 11 residues. Germline values: CDR1 SQVTM, CDR2 ANQGSEA. V was cut by 5 bases and J by 5 bases, with 10 bases left in between.

This clone showed up just once. The chain joins TRBV7-8 to TRBJ2-3, with 7 bases matching TRBD2. Per germline, CDR1 SGHVS and CDR2 FQNEAQ. This CDR3 is built from 15 residues. V gave up 5 bases and J gave up 0 bases; unmatched junction bases: 5. The CDR3 DNA follows: TGTGCCAGCAGCAAACCGGGACTAAGCACAGATACGCAGTATTTT. Protein product: CASSKPGLSTDTQYF.

The CDR3 spells CASSIAMQGYTF. DNA of the CDR3: TGTGCCAGTAGTATAGCCATGCAGGGCTACACCTTC. The chain has TRBV19 and TRBJ1-2; D is unresolved. CDR3 length: 12 amino acids. The ends were cut back, 1 base at V and 8 bases at J, with 8 bases in the middle. The germline CDR1 and CDR2 sequences are LNHDA and SQIVND (reference sequence). Combining the CDR3 with reference TRBV19 and TRBJ1-2 gives the whole variable domain DGGITQSPKYLFRKEGQNVTLSCEQNLNHDAMYWYRQDPGQGLRLIYYSQIVNDFQKGDIAEGYSVSREKKESFPLTVTSAQKNPTAFYLCASSIAMQGYTFGSGTRLTVV.

This clone was counted once. This CDR3 is CASSRRGPDGYTF. CDR3 coding DNA: TGTGCCAGCTCGCGCAGGGGGCCGGATGGCTACACCTTC. The chain has TRBV18 and TRBJ1-2, with TRBD1 matching over 8 bases. This CDR3 has 13 amino acids. Germline trimming cut 6 bases from V and 6 bases from J; bases unmatched to any gene: 6. Germline CDR1 reads KGHSH; CDR2 reads LQKENI.

CDR3 in amino acids: CASSLPGTPGYTF. In DNA form, the CDR3 reads TGTGCCAGCAGTTTACCCGGGACTCCTGGCTACACCTTC. The gene calls are TRBV28 and TRBJ1-2; maybe TRBD1 (5 bases). Trimming pared 2 bases from V and 7 bases from J, leaving 11 bases between. CDR3 length equals 13 residues. The germline gives CDR1 MDHEN, CDR2 SYDVKM.

The chain links TRBV28 to TRBJ1-2; D perhaps matches TRBD1 (5 bases). Trimming removed 7 bases from V and 7 bases from J, with 10 bases in between. The CDR3 is 11 residues long. Germline V gene sequence: CDR1 MDHEN, CDR2 SYDVKM. Here the CDR3 DNA reads TGTGCCAGCATTTCAGGGTTTGGCTACACCTTC. Amino acids: CASISGFGYTF.

The chain carries TRBV7-2 and TRBJ2-7; D possibly corresponds to TRBD2 (5 bases). Between the trimmed V and J ends, which lost 6 bases and 9 bases, there was a span of 24 bases. This CDR3 contains 15 residues. Germline CDR1 is SGHTA and CDR2 is FQGNSA. The CDR3 sequence is CASRPSGISYEWQYF. CDR3 coding DNA: TGTGCCAGCAGGCCTTCCGGGATCTCCTACGAGTGGCAGTACTTC. The full variable domain, its missing parts supplied by reference TRBV7-2 and TRBJ2-7, is GAGVSQSPSNKVTEKGKDVELRCDPISGHTALYWYRQSLGQGLEFLIYFQGNSAPDKSGLPSDRFSAERTGGSVSTLTIQRTQQEDSAVYLCASRPSGISYEWQYFGPGTRLTVT.

The rearrangement joins TRBV4-1 to TRBJ2-1; the D gene is possibly TRBD2 (6 bases). V was pared by 3 bases and J by 4 bases, with 16 bases between. Germline CDR1 and CDR2: MGHRA and YSYEKL. The CDR3 totals 16 residues. Here the CDR3 DNA reads TGCGCCAGCAGCCAGCGGCCTAGCGAGGTGTACAATGAGCAGTTCTTC. Protein product: CASSQRPSEVYNEQFF.

As concerns this clone: A junction boundary mismatches the germline segment, possibly from a read error. The chain recombines TRBV28 with TRBJ2-5; maybe TRBD2 (5 bases). From germline, CDR1 is MDHEN and CDR2 SYDVKM. CDR3 length: 17 residues. The CDR3 spells CASSPQPLDRLQEAQYF. The DNA for the CDR3 is TGTGCCAGCAGTCCCCAACCCCTGGACCGACTACAAGAGGCCCAGTACTTC.